The T cell receptor (beta chain) under discussion was sequenced for a study of CD8 T cells in ankylosing spondylitis. Study-level findings and limits: The study identified a TCR beta motif of under ten highly homologous variants that appeared characteristic of ankylosing spondylitis blood.

This clonotype was counted a few times. Its antigen is not identified. One entry per CDR3 protein, called by TCRdb with MiXCR from the 5' RACE reads. Of fewer than 650,000 distinct CDR3 sequences listed, approximately 11% are singletons. The sample comprised blood, either unsorted or a sorted T cell fraction (not recorded which). This TCR was sampled from a male donor with ankylosing spondylitis.

The CDR3 loop reads CASIVDGTPFGTQYF. The CDR3 nucleotides are TGCGCCAGCATCGTCGACGGGACCCCCTTTGGTACGCAGTATTTT. The chain uses TRBV5-1 and TRBJ2-3; D may correspond to TRBD1 or TRBD2 (5 bases each). V lost 6 bases to trimming and J lost 8 bases, with 22 bases between them. This CDR3 is 15 amino acids long. From germline, CDR1 is SGHRS and CDR2 YFSETQ.